This TCR beta chain came from a study of blood T cell repertoires in COVID-19. Overall study context: Acute and convalescent COVID-19 specimens originated in the United States, Italy and Spain. From T cells, B-cell-depleted T cells, or PBMCs came the material, which was cDNA or gDNA.

This clone was picked up a small number of times. Generated by immunoSEQ multiplex PCR, the TCRdb table keeps only in-frame clones and is missing some. The sample holds 55,000 to 80,000 clones, approximately 82% seen once. V was shortened by 0 bases and J by 2 bases, with 8 bases between the two germline ends. Germline V gene sequence: CDR1 MGHRA, CDR2 YSYEKL. This CDR3 has 15 residues. The gene calls are TRBV4-1 and TRBJ2-1; D is undetermined. This receptor was taken from a man aged 80 or over with active COVID-19. What was sequenced was peripheral blood. The CDR3 DNA is TGCGCCAGCAGCCAAGACAGGTCCCCCTACAATGAGCAGTTCTTC. Residues: CASSQDRSPYNEQFF.